This TCR beta chain comes out of a study of monozygotic twins with inflammatory bowel disease. TCRdb reanalyzed the 5' RACE reads and collapses them to one entry per CDR3 protein, without DNA. The table gives 200,000 to 250,000 distinct CDR3 sequences; the top ten clones make up roughly 8% of it. General study findings and limits: IBD patients exhibited fewer clonotypes shared with other individuals than healthy twins, particularly with disease activity.

Notes on this clonotype: No antigen is known for it.

This CDR3 has 14 residues. CDR1 and CDR2 (germline): LNHDA, SQIVND (reference sequence). Sequenced material: blood. This sequence originates from a human donor with ulcerative colitis or Crohn's disease, or a healthy co-twin of an affected twin (not recorded which). The chain carries TRBV19 and TRBJ1-3; TCRdb's D call of TRBD1 is untestable without DNA. CDR3 residues: CASSGQLSGNTIYF.